This TCR beta chain derives from a study of Ad26.COV2.S vaccination and SARS-CoV-2 variants. The study's findings and limits: Greater spike-specific TCR breadth was seen in vaccine recipients than in placebo recipients. Vaccine recipients and placebo recipients showed similar non-spike TCR breadth. After vaccination, reports described spike-specific CD8+ and CD4+ T cell responses as showing substantial breadth. There was a possibility that the TCR breadth and depth analyses underestimated total T cell responses.

Germline V gene sequence: CDR1 MNHEY, CDR2 SMNVEV (reference sequence). V shed 2 bases and J shed 6 bases, with 11 bases lying between them. This CDR3 comprises 13 residues. Libraries were prepared by immunoSEQ multiplex PCR; TCRdb keeps only in-frame clonotypes and omits some of them. The data contain approximately 400,000 clones, about 90% of them singletons. Worth noting for this clone: Antigen specificity is unknown.

The origin of this receptor is a human donor who had recovered from COVID-19. The chain joins TRBV27 to TRBJ2-7; possibly TRBD1 for D (6 bases). Sequencing was performed on peripheral blood, taken after recovery from COVID-19. As DNA, the CDR3 is TGTGCCAGCAGTTTAGCCCACAGGGTCGAGCAGTACTTC. It encodes CASSLAHRVEQYF.